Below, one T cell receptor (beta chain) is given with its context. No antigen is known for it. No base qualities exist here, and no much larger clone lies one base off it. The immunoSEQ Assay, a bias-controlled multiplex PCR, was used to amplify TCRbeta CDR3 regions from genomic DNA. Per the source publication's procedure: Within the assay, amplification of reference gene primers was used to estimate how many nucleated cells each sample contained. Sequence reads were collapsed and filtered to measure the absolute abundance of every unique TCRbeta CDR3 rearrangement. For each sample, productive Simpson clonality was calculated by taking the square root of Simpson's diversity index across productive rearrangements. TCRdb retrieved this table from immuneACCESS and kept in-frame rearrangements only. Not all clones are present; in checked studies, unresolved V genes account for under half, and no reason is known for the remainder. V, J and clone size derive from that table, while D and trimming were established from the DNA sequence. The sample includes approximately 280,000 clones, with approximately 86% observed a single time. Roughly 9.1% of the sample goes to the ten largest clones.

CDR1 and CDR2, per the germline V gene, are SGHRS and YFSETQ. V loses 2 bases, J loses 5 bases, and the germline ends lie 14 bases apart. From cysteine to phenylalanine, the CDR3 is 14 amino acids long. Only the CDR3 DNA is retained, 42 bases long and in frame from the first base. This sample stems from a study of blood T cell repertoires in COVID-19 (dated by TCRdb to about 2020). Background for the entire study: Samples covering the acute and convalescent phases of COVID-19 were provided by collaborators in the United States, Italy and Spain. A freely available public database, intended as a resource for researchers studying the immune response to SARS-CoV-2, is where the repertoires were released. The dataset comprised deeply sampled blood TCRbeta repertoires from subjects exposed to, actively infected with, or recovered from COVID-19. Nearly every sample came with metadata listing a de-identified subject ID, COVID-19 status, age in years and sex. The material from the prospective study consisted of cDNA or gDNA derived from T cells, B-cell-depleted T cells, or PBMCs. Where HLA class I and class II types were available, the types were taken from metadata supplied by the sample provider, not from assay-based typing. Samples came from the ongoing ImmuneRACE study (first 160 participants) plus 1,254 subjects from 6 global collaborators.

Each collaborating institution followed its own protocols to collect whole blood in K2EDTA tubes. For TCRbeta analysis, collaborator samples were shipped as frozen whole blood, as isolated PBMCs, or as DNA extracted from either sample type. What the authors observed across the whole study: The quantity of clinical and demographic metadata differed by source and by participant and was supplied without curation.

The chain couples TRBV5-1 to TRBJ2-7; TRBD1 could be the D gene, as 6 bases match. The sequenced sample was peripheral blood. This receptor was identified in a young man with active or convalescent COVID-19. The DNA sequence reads TGCGCCAGCAGCTTCGCAGGGGTGTTCGACGAGCAGTACTTC. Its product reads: CASSFAGVFDEQYF.